Listed here are 23 T cell receptor beta chains from one sample, sequenced in a study of regulatory T cells in long-lasting Graves disease. Library construction for TCR beta used iRepertoire HTBI primers and Arm-PCR of CDR3 regions. One entry per CDR3 protein, called by TCRdb with MiXCR from the multiplex PCR reads. Of fewer than 450,000 distinct CDR3 sequences in the sample, about 20% were seen once. Stated time point: persistent/refractory GD, antithyroid drugs over 5 years with positive TRAb. PBMC RNA served as the TCR library source. Here the sequenced sample was peripheral blood mononuclear cells (PBMCs), taken when the disease was refractory, from a patient treated with antithyroid drugs. Receptors were obtained from a female donor with Graves disease.

This CDR3 is CSGGRGYEAFF. DNA of the CDR3: TGCAGCGGCGGACGGGGCTATGAAGCTTTCTTT. The chain joins TRBV29-1 to TRBJ1-1; D is possibly TRBD1 (5 bases). Germline V gives CDR1 SQVTM, CDR2 ANQGSEA. The CDR3 is 11 amino acids. The ends were cut back, 7 bases at V and 7 bases at J, with 13 bases in the middle.

The sample holds a few counts of this clonotype. This CDR3 reads CASSLARLAYNEQFF. CDR3 DNA: TGTGCCAGCAGTTTAGCGCGACTAGCCTACAATGAGCAGTTCTTC. This chain links TRBV27 with TRBJ2-1, with a tentative D call TRBD2 (6 bases). The germline CDR1 and CDR2 sequences are MNHEY and SMNVEV (reference sequence). The CDR3 length is 15 residues. Trimming stripped 2 bases from V and 2 bases from J, with 10 bases between.

This clonotype has only a few counts. This chain connects TRBV4-2 to TRBJ1-2; D is unclear. V lost 1 base and J lost 5, with 14 bases in between. CDR1 and CDR2 from the germline V gene are LGHNA and YNFKEQ. There are 15 residues in the CDR3. The CDR3 DNA reads TGTGCCAGCAGCCAAGTTAGACCAAGCCATTATGGCTACACCTTC. It yields the protein CASSQVRPSHYGYTF.

In its sample, this clonotype was seen many times. J is TRBJ1-2 and V is TRBV6-5; D possibly corresponds to TRBD1 (6 bases). Germline values: CDR1 MNHEY, CDR2 SVGAGI. V lost 0 bases to trimming and J lost 4 bases, with 15 bases between them. The CDR3 runs 16 residues. CDR3 amino acids: CASSYSNEGVGYGYTF. DNA for the CDR3: TGTGCCAGCAGTTACTCGAACGAGGGGGTTGGCTATGGCTACACCTTC.

The rearrangement joins TRBV28 to TRBJ2-7; D unresolved. This CDR3 has 15 residues. Germline assignment: CDR1 MDHEN and CDR2 SYDVKM. With 4 bases removed from V and 2 bases from J, the gap between germline ends came to 15 bases. CDR3 loop: CASSSAQAATYEQYF. The CDR3 DNA reads as TGTGCCAGCAGTTCAGCCCAGGCCGCGACCTACGAGCAGTACTTC.

The rearrangement links TRBV29-1 to TRBJ2-6; D gene unclear. The V end was cut by 4 bases, the J end by 0 bases, with 13 bases between. Per germline, CDR1 SQVTM and CDR2 ANQGSEA. This CDR3 comprises 16 residues. The CDR3 DNA is TGCAGCGTTGGAGATAAAACCCTCTCTGGGGCCAACGTCCTGACTTTC. Translating it yields CSVGDKTLSGANVLTF.

V is TRBV3-1 and J is TRBJ2-7, with TRBD2 matching 9 bases. Germline values: CDR1 LGHDT, CDR2 YNNKEL (reference sequence). With 5 bases clipped from V and 2 bases from J, the junction kept 4 bases outside the gene matches. The length of the CDR3 is 14 residues. DNA for the CDR3: TGTGCCAGCAGCTACCGACTAGCGGCCTACGAGCAGTACTTC. Residues: CASSYRLAAYEQYF.

In its sample, this clonotype was seen a few times. The rearrangement joins TRBV24-1 to TRBJ2-7, with a tentative D call TRBD1 (5 bases). The V end lost 3 bases, the J end lost 0 bases, and 17 bases lay between the germline ends. The CDR3 covers 17 residues. The germline CDR1 and CDR2 sequences are KGHDR and SFDVKD. This CDR3 reads CATSDKSSGMSSYEQYF. DNA of the CDR3: TGTGCCACCAGTGATAAGTCGTCAGGGATGAGCTCCTACGAGCAGTACTTC.

This clonotype was counted only a few times. The rearrangement uses TRBV19 and TRBJ1-4; 8 bases align to TRBD1. V was pared by 8 bases and J by 5 bases, with 4 bases of the junction left unmatched. Germline lookup yields CDR1 LNHDA and CDR2 SQIVND (reference sequence). The CDR3 sequence is 13 residues long. CDR3 protein: CASVRDRNEKLFF. As DNA, the CDR3 is TGTGCCAGTGTACGGGACAGGAATGAAAAACTGTTTTTT.

This clonotype was counted a few times. The V gene is TRBV6-1, the J gene TRBJ1-1, with 8 bases lining up with TRBD1. Germline V CDR1 and CDR2: MNHNS, SASEGT. This CDR3 spans 15 amino acids. V shed 7 bases, J shed 1 base, and the junction held 8 bases outside the gene matches. Here the CDR3 DNA reads TGTGCCAGCACCCGATCAGGGGGCACGAACACTGAAGCTTTCTTT. It yields the protein CASTRSGGTNTEAFF.

At least ten counts were recorded for this clonotype. The rearrangement joins TRBV12-3 or TRBV12-4 to TRBJ2-7, with 7 nucleotides matching TRBD2. The CDR3 runs to 15 residues. Trimming at V came to 6 bases and at J to 4 bases, leaving 12 bases not matched to a gene. The CDR3 DNA reads TGTGCCAGCAGCCCTGCAGCGGGACTGGGGTACGAGCAGTACTTC. Protein: CASSPAAGLGYEQYF.

This clonotype was seen a few times. The chain links TRBV6-1 to TRBJ2-7; D gene unclear. V lost 4 bases to trimming and J lost 2 bases, with 12 bases between them. There are 14 residues in the CDR3. Germline-derived CDR1 and CDR2 are MNHNS and SASEGT. The CDR3 region is CASSGTEDPYEQYF. The CDR3 DNA reads TGTGCCAGCAGTGGGACGGAAGACCCCTACGAGCAGTACTTC.

V usage is TRBV6-1 and J usage is TRBJ1-4, with 7 nucleotides matching TRBD1. Germline assignment: CDR1 MNHNS and CDR2 SASEGT. Unmatched junction bases numbered 4, after V lost 5 bases and J lost 4 bases. The length of the CDR3 is 14 residues. This chain's CDR3 is CASSPGTDNEKLFF. Written as DNA, the CDR3 is TGTGCCAGCAGTCCCGGGACAGATAATGAAAAACTGTTTTTT.

This clonotype was observed at least ten times. The chain employs TRBV30 and TRBJ2-7, with D perhaps assigned TRBD1 or TRBD2 (5 bases each). CDR1 and CDR2 (germline): GTSNPN, SVGIG (reference sequence). The CDR3 consists of 12 residues. V was clipped by 5 bases and J by 1 base, with 9 bases between them. This CDR3 is CAWGTPSYEQYF. The CDR3 DNA follows: TGTGCCTGGGGGACCCCGTCCTACGAGCAGTACTTC.

The genes are TRBV4-2 and TRBJ2-7, with D perhaps matching TRBD2 (5 bases). CDR1 is LGHNA and CDR2 is YNFKEQ in the germline V gene. The CDR3 has 16 amino acids. Trimming stripped 0 bases from V and 5 bases from J, with 17 bases between. The CDR3 sequence: CASSQEVSGNGHEQYF. CDR3 nucleotides: TGTGCCAGCAGCCAAGAAGTATCCGGGAACGGCCACGAGCAGTACTTC.

The chain's CDR3 is CASSFTGTSGTNTGELFF. The CDR3 coding sequence is TGTGCCAGCAGTTTCACCGGGACTAGCGGAACGAACACCGGGGAGCTGTTTTTT. The gene calls are TRBV6-2 or TRBV6-3 and TRBJ2-2; 11 bases agree with TRBD2. Trimming at V came to 4 bases and at J to 0 bases, leaving 7 bases not matched to a gene. The CDR3 is made up of 18 amino acids. The germline CDR1 and CDR2 sequences are MNHEY and SVGEGT.

There are many counts of this clonotype. The V call is TRBV10-3, the J call TRBJ2-2; 8 nucleotides match TRBD1. There are 17 residues in the CDR3. Germline CDR1 reads ENHRY; CDR2 reads SYGVKD. V lost 0 bases to trimming and J lost 7 bases; unmatched junction nucleotides: 10. CDR3 region: CAISESGGQGAGGELFF. Written as DNA, the CDR3 is TGTGCCATCAGTGAGTCCGGCGGGCAGGGGGCCGGCGGGGAGCTGTTTTTT.

This chain links TRBV3-1 with TRBJ2-7; D unclear. The CDR3 covers 14 residues. Trimming stripped 5 bases from V and 3 bases from J, with 14 bases between. CDR1 is LGHDT, CDR2 YNNKEL, per germline (reference sequence). Here the CDR3 DNA reads TGTGCCAGCAGCTCGAATCCTCGGGTCTACGAGCAGTACTTC. It codes for CASSSNPRVYEQYF.

The rearrangement links TRBV6-2 or TRBV6-3 to TRBJ2-7; D is possibly TRBD2 (6 bases). The germline V gene encodes CDR1 MNHEY and CDR2 SVGEGT. V lost 2 bases and J 6 bases, leaving 17 bases between the germline ends. The CDR3 loop spans 15 amino acids. The CDR3 sequence is CASSYPGSQAGEQYF. In DNA, the CDR3 is TGTGCCAGCAGTTACCCCGGGAGTCAAGCGGGCGAGCAGTACTTC.

V usage is TRBV4-3 and J usage is TRBJ1-5; D unclear. The germline V and J ends were trimmed by 3 bases and 2 bases, with 8 bases remaining between them. CDR3 length: 14 amino acids. Looked up from germline, CDR1 is LGHNA and CDR2 is YSLEER. This CDR3 reads CASSQGLGNQPQHF. In DNA form, the CDR3 reads TGCGCCAGCAGCCAGGGGTTAGGCAATCAGCCCCAGCATTTT.

In its sample, this clonotype was seen once. The rearrangement joins TRBV19 to TRBJ1-1, with 8 bases that match TRBD1. V lost 7 bases and J lost 5; bases outside the gene matches: 12. CDR1 LNHDA and CDR2 SQIVND come from the germline V gene (reference sequence). This CDR3 spans 15 amino acids. Written as DNA, the CDR3 is TGTGCCAGTAACCGGCAGGGGGCTCTGAGTACTGAAGCTTTCTTT. Translating it yields CASNRQGALSTEAFF.

Only a few counts were recorded for this clonotype. The J gene is TRBJ1-2, the V gene TRBV29-1, with no clear D. Trimming stripped 2 bases from V and 6 bases from J, with 13 bases between. Germline V gives CDR1 SQVTM, CDR2 ANQGSEA. CDR3 length: 13 amino acids. Here the CDR3 reads CSVENVPGNGYTF. CDR3 DNA sequence: TGCAGCGTTGAAAACGTACCGGGAAATGGCTACACCTTC.

This clonotype was seen more than once but under ten times. The chain carries TRBV6-1 and TRBJ2-5; no clear D gene. The CDR3 is 14 amino acids. The germline V gene encodes CDR1 MNHNS and CDR2 SASEGT. Trimming cost V 5 bases and J 3 bases, with 13 bases left between them. The CDR3 reads CASSRATQKETQYF. The CDR3 DNA sequence: TGTGCCAGCAGTCGCGCGACGCAAAAAGAGACCCAGTACTTC.